The 4 T cell receptor beta chains below come from one sample, sequenced in a study of T cells expressing NK-cell markers. After re-calling the 5' RACE reads, TCRdb lists one entry per CDR3 protein, DNA absent. With 150,000 or so distinct CDR3 sequences in the sample, the ten largest clones hold under 20%. What was sequenced was blood T cells: a sorted CD56 or NKG2C T cell subset, CD4+ or CD8+ T cells, or bulk PBMC T cells (not recorded which). The source is a woman aged 18-69 years in good health.

The chain links TRBV5-1 to TRBJ2-1. Germline CDR1 SGHRS, CDR2 YFSETQ. The CDR3 has 13 amino acids. CDR3 residues: CASTSDGYNEQFF.

V and J are TRBV10-3 and TRBJ2-2; the TCRdb call, TRBD1, lacks DNA for checking. The CDR3 sequence is 15 residues long. Germline assignment: CDR1 ENHRY and CDR2 SYGVKD. This CDR3 reads CAISVKGAPTGELFF.

The chain recombines TRBV6-1 with TRBJ2-3; TCRdb names TRBD1, which stays unverified in the absence of DNA. The CDR3 sequence is 15 residues long. Germline V gene data show CDR1 as MNHNS and CDR2 as SASEGT. CDR3 in amino acids: CASSHGTKSTDTQYF.

The genes are TRBV5-1 and TRBJ2-2. The length of the CDR3 is 12 residues. The V gene's germline CDR1 is SGHRS and CDR2 YFSETQ. CDR3 protein: CASREVTGELFF. The complete variable domain, with remaining parts taken from reference TRBV5-1 and TRBJ2-2, reads KAGVTQTPRYLIKTRGQQVTLSCSPISGHRSVSWYQQTPGQGLQFLFEYFSETQRNKGNFPGRFSGRQFSNSRSEMNVSTLELGDSALYLCASREVTGELFFGEGSRLTVL.